This T cell receptor beta chain emerged from a study of blood T cell repertoires in COVID-19. Study background: Acute and convalescent COVID-19 samples came from the United States, Italy and Spain. The analysed material was cDNA or gDNA that came from T cells, B-cell-depleted T cells, or PBMCs.

How the authors handled the data: Reference gene primer amplification yielded estimated nucleated cell counts. Sequencing used immunoSEQ multiplex PCR; TCRdb keeps in-frame clones, though not all of them. The V and J calls and clone size are taken from that table; D and trimming were inferred from the DNA. The table shows about 670,000 clones, with around 89% occurring only once. Trimming at V came to 2 bases and at J to 6 bases, leaving 5 bases not matched to a gene. The CDR3 is made up of 15 amino acids. CDR1 SGHTA and CDR2 FQGNSA come from the germline V gene. The chain is built from TRBV7-2 and TRBJ1-5, with TRBD1 identical over 9 bases. The sample consisted of peripheral blood. This sequence originates from a woman aged 18-29 years with acute or convalescent COVID-19. This CDR3 reads CASSLQQGASQPQHF. CDR3 bases: TGTGCCAGCAGCTTACAACAGGGGGCGAGTCAGCCCCAGCATTTT.